These 8 T cell receptor beta chains were all obtained from the same sample, sequenced in a study of technical replicates of blood from a few donors. Sequencing was performed with immunoSEQ multiplex PCR; in TCRdb, only in-frame clones are kept and a portion is missing. The sample yields approximately 75,000 clones, 95% to 98% seen once. Sequencing used T cells isolated from PBMCs. The receptors come from a human donor in good health.

V is TRBV11-2 and J is TRBJ2-1; D uncertain. CDR3 length equals 15 residues. Trimming removed 5 bases from V and 3 bases from J, with 14 bases in between. In germline, CDR1 is SGHAT, CDR2 FQNNGV. The CDR3 DNA sequence: TGTGCCAGCAGCCGGCAAGGCGGAAACTACAATGAGCAGTTCTTC. Translated: CASSRQGGNYNEQFF.

The chain uses TRBV13 and TRBJ2-1, with 10 positions matching TRBD2. V trimming: 5 bases; J trimming: 6 bases; junction bases outside the gene matches: 4. The CDR3 spans 14 residues. Germline V gives CDR1 PRHDT, CDR2 FYEKMQ (reference sequence). CDR3 in amino acids: CASSNRLAGNEQFF. Written as DNA, the CDR3 is TGTGCCAGCAGCAACCGACTAGCGGGCAATGAGCAGTTCTTC. The full variable domain, its missing parts supplied by reference TRBV13 and TRBJ2-1, is AAGVIQSPRHLIKEKRETATLKCYPIPRHDTVYWYQQGPGQDPQFLISFYEKMQSDKGSIPDRFSAQQFSDYHSELNMSSLELGDSALYFCASSNRLAGNEQFFGPGTRLTVL.

This chain joins TRBV9 and TRBJ2-7, with a weak D call TRBD1 (5 bases). V lost 0 bases and J lost 1, with 8 bases in between. The CDR3 has 14 residues. Per germline, CDR1 SGDLS and CDR2 YYNGEE. The CDR3 loop reads CASSVAAGSYEQYF. The CDR3 region has the DNA TGTGCCAGCAGCGTAGCAGCAGGGTCCTACGAGCAGTACTTC.

The V and J genes are TRBV10-2 and TRBJ2-7; 8 bases are a match to TRBD1. V trimming: 0 bases; J trimming: 6 bases; junction bases outside the gene matches: 13. Germline CDR1 WSHSY, CDR2 SAAADI. The CDR3 loop spans 17 amino acids. The DNA of the CDR3 is TGCGCCAGCAGTGAGTCGGACATCCCTGGCAGGGGGCGCGAGCAGTACTTC. It encodes CASSESDIPGRGREQYF.

The chain couples TRBV5-4 to TRBJ2-1; weak D call: TRBD1 (6 bases). From germline, CDR1 is SGHNT and CDR2 YYREEE (reference sequence). Trimming shortened V by 4 bases and J by 1 base, and 15 bases separated the two germline ends. The CDR3 totals 16 residues. The CDR3 sequence is CASSDRLSSSYNEQFF. The CDR3 DNA reads as TGTGCCAGCAGCGACAGGTTGAGTTCTTCCTACAATGAGCAGTTCTTC.

The chain recombines TRBV5-5 with TRBJ2-1; D might be TRBD1 (6 bases). Trimming removed 1 base from V and 4 bases from J, with 9 bases in between. The CDR3 runs to 14 residues. Germline-derived CDR1 and CDR2 are SGHKS and YYEKEE (reference sequence). The CDR3 nucleotides are TGTGCCAGCAGCTTGTACAGGGAGTACAATGAGCAGTTCTTC. It specifies CASSLYREYNEQFF.

The V call is TRBV12-2, the J call TRBJ2-4; no check of the table's D call, TRBD2, against the DNA was made. TRBV12-2 is an annotated pseudogene. CDR3 length: 17 residues. The CDR3 sequence is CASRLARAGLAKNIQYF. The CDR3 nucleotides are TGTGCAAGTCGCTTAGCGCGGGCGGGACTAGCCAAAAACATTCAGTACTTC.

The chain is built from TRBV2 and TRBJ1-1; possibly TRBD1 for D (5 bases). Germline assignment: CDR1 SNHLY and CDR2 FYNNEI. Trimming removed 6 bases from V and 1 base from J, with 6 bases in between. The CDR3 is 12 residues long. In nucleotides, the CDR3 is TGTGCCAGCAGCGGGGGGAACACTGAAGCTTTCTTT. This gives the protein CASSGGNTEAFF. The full variable domain, in which reference TRBV2 and TRBJ1-1 provide the parts outside the CDR3, is EPEVTQTPSHQVTQMGQEVILRCVPISNHLYFYWYRQILGQKVEFLVSFYNNEISEKSEIFDDQFSVERPDGSNFTLKIRSTKLEDSAMYFCASSGGNTEAFFGQGTRLTVV.